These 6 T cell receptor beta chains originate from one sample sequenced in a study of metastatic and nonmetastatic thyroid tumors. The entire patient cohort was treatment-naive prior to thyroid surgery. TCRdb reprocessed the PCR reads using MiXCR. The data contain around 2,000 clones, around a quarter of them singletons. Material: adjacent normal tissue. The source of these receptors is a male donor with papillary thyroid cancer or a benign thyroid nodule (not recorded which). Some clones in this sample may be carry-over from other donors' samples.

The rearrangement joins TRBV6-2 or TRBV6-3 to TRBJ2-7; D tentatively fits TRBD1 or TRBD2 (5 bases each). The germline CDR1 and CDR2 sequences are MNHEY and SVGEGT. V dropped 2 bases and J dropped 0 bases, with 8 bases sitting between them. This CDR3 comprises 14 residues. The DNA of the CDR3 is TGTGCCAGCAGTTACCGGGACGGCTCCTACGAGCAGTACTTC. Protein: CASSYRDGSYEQYF.

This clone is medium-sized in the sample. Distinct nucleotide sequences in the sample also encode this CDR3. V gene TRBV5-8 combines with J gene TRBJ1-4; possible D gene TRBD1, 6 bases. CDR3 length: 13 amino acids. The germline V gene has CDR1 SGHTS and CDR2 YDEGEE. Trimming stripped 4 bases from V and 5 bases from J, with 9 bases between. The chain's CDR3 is CASSGGLNEKLFF. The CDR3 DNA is TGTGCCAGCAGCGGGGGCTTGAATGAAAAACTGTTTTTT.

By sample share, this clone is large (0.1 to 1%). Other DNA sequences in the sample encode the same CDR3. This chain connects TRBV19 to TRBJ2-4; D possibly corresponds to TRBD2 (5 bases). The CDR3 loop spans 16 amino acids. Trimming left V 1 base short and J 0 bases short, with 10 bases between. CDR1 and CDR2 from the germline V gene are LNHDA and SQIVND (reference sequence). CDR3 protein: CASSIVSEVAKNIQYF. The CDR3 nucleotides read TGTGCCAGTAGTATAGTCTCGGAGGTAGCCAAAAACATTCAGTACTTC.

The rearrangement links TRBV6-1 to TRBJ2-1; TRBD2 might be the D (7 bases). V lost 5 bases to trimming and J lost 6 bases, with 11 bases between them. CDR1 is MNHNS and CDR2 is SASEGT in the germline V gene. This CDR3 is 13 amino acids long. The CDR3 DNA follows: TGTGCCAGCAGTCCGGGGGGCGGCAATGAGCAGTTCTTC. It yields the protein CASSPGGGNEQFF.

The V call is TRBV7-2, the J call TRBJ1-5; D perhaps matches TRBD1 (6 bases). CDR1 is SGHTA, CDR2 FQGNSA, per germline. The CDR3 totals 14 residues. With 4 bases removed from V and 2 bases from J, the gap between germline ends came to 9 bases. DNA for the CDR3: TGTGCCAGCAGCTATTCAGGGGGCAATCAGCCCCAGCATTTT. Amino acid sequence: CASSYSGGNQPQHF.

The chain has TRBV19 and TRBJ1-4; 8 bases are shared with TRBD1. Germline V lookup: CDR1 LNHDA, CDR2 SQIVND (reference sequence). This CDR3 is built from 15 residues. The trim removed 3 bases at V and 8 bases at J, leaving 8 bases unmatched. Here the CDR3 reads CASSISGTGGEKLFF. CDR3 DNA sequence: TGTGCCAGTAGTATCTCCGGGACAGGAGGCGAAAAACTGTTTTTT.